Each of the 7 T cell receptor beta chains below was sequenced from the same sample in a study of blood T cells in healthy people across ages. For the second PCR, which ran for roughly 6 to 12 cycles, a sample-barcoded 5' primer and a J-beta primer mix were used. TCRdb independently ran MiXCR on the 5' RACE reads; one entry per CDR3 protein. There are 650,000 to 700,000 distinct CDR3 sequences in the sample; around 50% occur only once, and approximately 13% lies in the top ten. The sample taken for sequencing was blood. The receptors were gathered from a woman of 80 years or more in good health.

The chain carries TRBV5-1 and TRBJ1-1; a weak D match, TRBD1 (5 bases). Germline values: CDR1 SGHRS, CDR2 YFSETQ. V lost 6 bases and J lost 2, with 14 bases in between. There are 14 residues in the CDR3. The CDR3 is CASNPGKGNTEAFF. The CDR3 DNA reads TGCGCCAGCAACCCAGGGAAGGGCAACACTGAAGCTTTCTTT.

The rearrangement joins TRBV29-1 to TRBJ2-5; 8 bases are a match to TRBD1. The CDR3 is 15 amino acids. The junction had 9 bases not matched to a gene; V was cut back by 4 bases and J by 2 bases. From germline, CDR1 is SQVTM and CDR2 ANQGSEA. The DNA for the CDR3 is TGCAGCGTTGCCCCCGGGACAGGACCACAAGAGACCCAGTACTTC. As protein: CSVAPGTGPQETQYF.

In regard to this clonotype: A much larger clone is a single base away; this may be a read error. This chain links TRBV7-8 with TRBJ2-6; D uncertain. The germline CDR1 and CDR2 sequences are SGHVS and FQNEAQ. Trimming left V 5 bases short and J 3 bases short, with 17 bases between. The CDR3 length is 17 residues. The CDR3 reads CASSARLGANGANVLTF. The CDR3 region has the DNA TGTGCCAGCAGCGCGCGACTTGGAGCGAATGGGGCCAACGTCCTGACTTTC.

This clonotype was counted at least ten times. This chain joins TRBV5-1 and TRBJ2-7, with D perhaps matching TRBD2 (6 bases). Deletions cut 3 bases from V and 1 base from J, with 17 bases between. This CDR3 is built from 16 residues. The V gene's germline CDR1 is SGHRS and CDR2 YFSETQ. CDR3 sequence: CASSYTAGLGSYEQYF. Here the CDR3 DNA reads TGCGCCAGCAGCTACACGGCGGGACTGGGATCCTACGAGCAGTACTTC.

The CDR3 is CASSQNGLGGPPYEQYF. In DNA, the CDR3 is TGCGCCAGCAGCCAAAACGGACTTGGCGGTCCGCCCTACGAGCAGTACTTC. This chain uses TRBV4-3 with TRBJ2-7; D is possibly TRBD2 (5 bases). The CDR3 runs to 17 residues. Per the germline V gene, CDR1 is LGHNA and CDR2 is YSLEER. V was clipped by 2 bases and J by 2 bases, with 19 bases between them.

This clonotype was seen repeatedly, ten times or more. This chain links TRBV7-2 with TRBJ1-2, with D unresolved. V lost 1 base, J lost 3 bases, and 6 bases lay in between. CDR3 size: 13 residues. Germline V CDR1 and CDR2: SGHTA, FQGNSA. The DNA for the CDR3 is TGTGCCAGCAGCTTAGGGGTAGACTATGGCTACACCTTC. This encodes CASSLGVDYGYTF.

The chain has TRBV5-1 and TRBJ1-4, with D possibly TRBD1 on 5 matching bases. The germline V and J ends were trimmed by 2 bases and 7 bases, with 12 bases remaining between them. CDR1 and CDR2 from the germline V gene are SGHRS and YFSETQ. CDR3 length: 14 residues. The DNA for the CDR3 is TGCGCCAGCAGCTTCAGGGCACGTGGTGAAAAACTGTTTTTT. Protein sequence: CASSFRARGEKLFF.